Each of the 11 T cell receptor beta chains below was sequenced from the same sample in a study of OX40 agonist ivuxolimab in advanced cancers. Measured with immunoSEQ multiplex PCR; TCRdb has only the in-frame clones, and not every one. This table has fewer than 80,000 clones, roughly nine tenths appearing once. The sample here was CD4+ or CD8+ T cells sorted from blood, taken in a trial of the OX40 agonist ivuxolimab. The source is an adult with an advanced solid tumor such as melanoma, head and neck, liver or kidney cancer.

V and J are TRBV10-2 and TRBJ2-7; possibly TRBD2 for D (6 bases). With 2 bases removed from V and 3 bases from J, the gap between germline ends came to 8 bases. Germline CDR1 and CDR2: WSHSY and SAAADI. The CDR3 sequence is 13 residues long. The CDR3 sequence is CASSEPGGYEQYF. In nucleotides, the CDR3 is TGCGCCAGCAGTGAGCCCGGGGGCTACGAGCAGTACTTC.

A single count supports this clone. V gene TRBV7-9 combines with J gene TRBJ2-1; tentatively, D is TRBD2 (5 bases). CDR3 length: 16 residues. The V gene's germline CDR1 is SEHNR and CDR2 FQNEAQ (reference sequence). The V end lost 0 bases, the J end lost 6 bases, and 15 bases lay between the germline ends. For the CDR3, the DNA is TGTGCCAGCAGCTTAGCAAGGGTGGGAGCCGGCAATGAGCAGTTCTTC. It translates to CASSLARVGAGNEQFF.

V gene TRBV6-6 combines with J gene TRBJ2-7, with TRBD2 identical over 14 bases. There are 16 residues in the CDR3. Trimming at V came to 4 bases and at J to 7 bases, leaving 9 bases not matched to a gene. The germline gives CDR1 MNHNY, CDR2 SVGAGI (reference sequence). As DNA, the CDR3 is TGTGCCAGCAGTTCCAAGATGGGACTAGCGGGAGAAGAGCAGTACTTC. Translation gives CASSSKMGLAGEEQYF.

V gene TRBV7-3 combines with J gene TRBJ2-4; 10 bases map to TRBD2. Germline V gene data show CDR1 as SGHTA and CDR2 as FQGTGA. The CDR3 is 18 amino acids. Trimming cost V 3 bases and J 3 bases; bases outside gene matches: 11. CDR3 sequence reads: CASSFGLAVFWGKNIQYF. The CDR3 DNA sequence: TGTGCCAGCAGCTTCGGACTAGCGGTCTTTTGGGGCAAAAACATTCAGTACTTC.

DNA of the CDR3: TGTGCCAGCGGCGGGAGGAGGTACGAGCAGTACTTC. It encodes CASGGRRYEQYF. The chain has TRBV6-6 and TRBJ2-7; 8 bases line up with TRBD2. The CDR3 extends over 12 amino acids. Trimming cost V 8 bases and J 4 bases; bases outside gene matches: 4. The germline CDR1 and CDR2 sequences are MNHNY and SVGAGI (reference sequence).

The chain combines TRBV7-9 with TRBJ1-1, with 7 bases matching TRBD1. Germline V CDR1 and CDR2: SEHNR, FQNEAQ (reference sequence). The CDR3 length is 12 residues. Trimming removed 1 base from V and 7 bases from J; junction bases left unmatched: 0. CDR3 in DNA: TGTGCCAGCAGCTTAGGGGACAGTGAAGCTTTCTTT. This translates into CASSLGDSEAFF.

A few counts support this clone. The J gene is TRBJ1-1, the V gene TRBV16; 8 bases are shared with TRBD1. The CDR3 is 14 residues long. After removal of 0 bases from V and 10 bases from J, the junction contained 7 bases not matched to a gene. Germline V lookup: CDR1 KGHSY, CDR2 FQNENV. This CDR3 is CASSQSSGGEGAFF. The CDR3 nucleotides are TGTGCCAGCAGCCAATCATCAGGGGGCGAGGGAGCTTTCTTT.

This chain links TRBV4-3 with TRBJ1-6; TRBD1 aligns across 9 bases. J lost 8 bases, V lost 3 bases, and 2 bases had no gene match. CDR1 is LGHNA and CDR2 is YSLEER in the germline V gene. The CDR3 consists of 14 residues. In DNA form, the CDR3 reads TGCGCCAGCAGCCAGGACAGGGGTTATTCACCCCTCCACTTT. It translates to CASSQDRGYSPLHF.

V is TRBV7-3 and J is TRBJ2-3; 8 positions agree with TRBD2. V dropped 4 bases and J dropped 0; count of bases not matched to a gene: 12. This CDR3 contains 18 residues. Germline CDR1 is SGHTA and CDR2 is FQGTGA. CDR3 residues: CASSSQGLAGFSTDTQYF. CDR3 bases: TGTGCCAGCAGCTCCCAGGGCCTAGCGGGTTTTAGCACAGATACGCAGTATTTT.

The V and J genes are TRBV27 and TRBJ2-1; D perhaps matches TRBD2 (6 bases). The CDR3 totals 15 residues. Trimming shortened V by 3 bases and J by 4 bases, and 13 bases separated the two germline ends. Germline V gene lookup returns CDR1 MNHEY and CDR2 SMNVEV (reference sequence). CDR3 in amino acids: CASSFLTGEYNEQFF. The CDR3 DNA is TGTGCCAGCAGTTTTTTAACGGGGGAGTACAATGAGCAGTTCTTC.

The V gene is TRBV11-2, the J gene TRBJ2-5, with D unresolved. Germline CDR1 SGHAT, CDR2 FQNNGV. The CDR3 is 13 amino acids. V lost 0 bases and J lost 8, with 10 bases in between. The chain's CDR3 is CASSLDFEATQYF. DNA of the CDR3: TGTGCCAGCAGCTTAGATTTCGAAGCCACCCAGTACTTC.